Described below is a single T cell receptor beta chain sequence and its context. Trimming removed 4 bases from V and 0 bases from J; junction bases left unmatched: 11. Germline CDR1 SGHNT, CDR2 YYREEE (reference sequence). This CDR3 has 17 residues. The sample comes from a study of blood T cell repertoires in COVID-19. Using immunoSEQ multiplex PCR, the repertoire was profiled, and TCRdb retains in-frame clones only, with some absent. The data contain approximately 34,000 clones, 88% of them singletons. Sequences were obtained from peripheral blood. This TCR was recovered from a human donor in a cohort sampled during active COVID-19. V gene TRBV5-4 combines with J gene TRBJ2-7, with 9 bases matching TRBD1. CDR3 sequence: CASSLQGAGIPSYEQYF. For the CDR3, the DNA is TGTGCCAGCAGCCTACAGGGGGCGGGAATTCCCTCCTACGAGCAGTACTTC.